This TCR beta chain derives from a study of T-cell reconstitution after alpha-beta-depleted transplantation in children. General study results and limits: Recipient T cells and thymic progenitors that survived were the source of the high TCRbeta diversity seen at day 60 in some patients. Roughly two months post-transplant, alpha-beta T cells reportedly originated from several hundred graft clones that had expanded. T-cell numbers and diversity, one year after transplant, stemmed largely from T cells that were newly produced.

The CDR3 length is 15 residues. Germline V CDR1 and CDR2: SGHKS, YYEKEE (reference sequence). V was pared by 5 bases and J by 5 bases, with 16 bases between. This clonotype occurred many times. The antigen remains unidentified. Preparation of the TCRbeta library involved a method that used unique molecular identifiers. TCRdb re-analysed the PCR reads in MiXCR, keeping a single row per CDR3 protein. The sample lists hundreds of thousands of distinct CDR3 sequences, around 12% seen once, with 0.79% in the top ten. The clonotype comes from a girl aged 2-9 years with congenital amegakaryocytic thrombocytopenia, due to receive a stem cell transplant. Sequenced material: PBMCs, taken before TCRalphabeta/CD19-depleted stem cell transplant. This chain uses TRBV5-5 with TRBJ2-2, with D possibly TRBD2 on 6 matching bases. Here the CDR3 DNA reads TGTGCCAGCAGGGAGGGTCAGCTTTTAACCGGGGAGCTGTTTTTT. This sequence encodes CASREGQLLTGELFF.